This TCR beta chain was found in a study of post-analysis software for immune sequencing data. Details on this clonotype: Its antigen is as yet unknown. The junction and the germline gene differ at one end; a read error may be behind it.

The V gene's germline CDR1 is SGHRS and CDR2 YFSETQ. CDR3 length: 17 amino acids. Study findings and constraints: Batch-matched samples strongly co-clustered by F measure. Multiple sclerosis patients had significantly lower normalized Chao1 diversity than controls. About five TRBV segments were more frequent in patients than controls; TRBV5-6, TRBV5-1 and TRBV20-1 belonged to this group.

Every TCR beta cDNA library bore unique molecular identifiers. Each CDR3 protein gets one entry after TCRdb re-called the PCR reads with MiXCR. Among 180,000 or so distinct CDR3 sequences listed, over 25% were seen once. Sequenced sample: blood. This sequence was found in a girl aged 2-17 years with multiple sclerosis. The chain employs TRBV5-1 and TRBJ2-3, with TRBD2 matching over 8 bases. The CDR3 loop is CASSPIPPRTSTDTRYF. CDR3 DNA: TGCGCCAGCAGCCCCATCCCCCCGCGGACTAGCACAGATACGCGGTATTTT.